The clone carrying this TCR beta chain was seen many times. This CDR3 is 16 amino acids long. V was trimmed by 3 bases and J by 4 bases, leaving 21 bases between them. CDR1 DFQATT and CDR2 SNEGSKA come from the germline V gene (reference sequence). This record belongs to a study of spatial heterogeneity in lung cancer. Via MiXCR, TCRdb re-called the 5' RACE reads, giving one row per CDR3 protein. In the table there are some 15,000 distinct CDR3 sequences, 10% of which are singletons. Stated time point: sample taken at primary tumor resection. Tumor, nontumor lung or frozen PBMC supplied whole RNA that was sequenced unsorted.

The source material was PBMCs, sampled at surgery. This chain links TRBV20-1 with TRBJ2-5; D uncertain. The receptor comes from a male donor with early-stage non-small cell lung cancer. CDR3 region: CSARTPPGRTGETQYF. The CDR3 nucleotides are TGCAGTGCTAGGACCCCCCCGGGCAGGACGGGAGAGACCCAGTACTTC.